These 32 T cell receptor beta chains were all obtained from the same sample, sequenced in a study of low-dose radiotherapy and immunotherapy resistance in tumors. Time point in this sample: before trial treatment. First-strand cDNA relied on TRAV- and TRBV-specific primers spanning alpha and beta chains. An approximately 19-cycle PCR with a constant-region primer and V-primer adapter amplified TCRs. TCRdb recomputed calls from the reads with MiXCR, one row per CDR3 protein. The data contain tens of thousands of distinct CDR3 sequences, more than 7.5% of them seen just once; the ten biggest clones take up about 1%. The sample was PBMCs, taken before treatment. These receptors were obtained from a male donor with prostate cancer.

This clonotype was found many times. This chain uses TRBV7-8 with TRBJ2-5; 9 positions match TRBD1. V lost 3 bases to trimming and J lost 5 bases; unmatched junction nucleotides: 4. Per the germline V gene, CDR1 is SGHVS and CDR2 is FQNEAQ. The length of the CDR3 is 14 residues. The CDR3, as DNA: TGTGCCAGCAGCTTTACAGGGGGCAGGGAGACCCAGTACTTC. Translated: CASSFTGGRETQYF.

In this sample, this clonotype turned up a few times. The chain uses TRBV29-1 and TRBJ2-1; 10 nucleotides line up with TRBD1. Germline CDR1 is SQVTM and CDR2 is ANQGSEA. The CDR3 extends over 14 amino acids. Unmatched junction bases numbered 6, after V lost 7 bases and J lost 3 bases. CDR3 sequence reads: CSATGTGVYNEQFF. The CDR3 coding sequence is TGCAGCGCAACCGGGACAGGGGTCTACAATGAGCAGTTCTTC.

This clonotype was counted many times. The J gene is TRBJ2-1, the V gene TRBV12-5; 8 bases agree with TRBD2. Germline V gene sequence: CDR1 LGHNT, CDR2 FRNRAP. The CDR3 has 16 residues. Trimming removed 7 bases from V and 0 bases from J; junction bases left unmatched: 8. The CDR3: CASARGGTNSYNEQFF. DNA of the CDR3: TGTGCTAGTGCCCGGGGGGGGACCAACTCCTACAATGAGCAGTTCTTC.

The sample holds many counts of this clonotype. The chain has TRBV6-6 and TRBJ1-3, with no clear D. CDR1 and CDR2 (germline): MNHNY, SVGAGI (reference sequence). This CDR3 comprises 16 residues. The germline V and J ends were trimmed by 3 bases and 0 bases, with 12 bases remaining between them. Here the CDR3 DNA reads TGTGCCAGCAGTTATGGAGACCGAAGCTCTGGAAACACCATATATTTT. Translation gives CASSYGDRSSGNTIYF.

This clonotype has at least ten counts. This chain connects TRBV20-1 to TRBJ2-7; 12 bases match TRBD2. With 6 bases clipped from V and 3 bases from J, the junction kept 6 bases outside the gene matches. Germline loops: CDR1 DFQATT, CDR2 SNEGSKA (reference sequence). The CDR3 spans 14 residues. As DNA, the CDR3 is TGCAGTGCCACGGGACTAGCGGGCAACTACGAGCAGTACTTC. Encoded protein: CSATGLAGNYEQYF.

This clonotype was detected many times. The rearrangement joins TRBV12-3 or TRBV12-4 to TRBJ2-7; 11 positions match TRBD2. This CDR3 has 15 residues. V gave up 5 bases and J gave up 4 bases; unmatched junction bases: 7. This CDR3 reads CASSPMGLAAYEQYF. CDR3 coding DNA: TGTGCCAGCAGTCCCATGGGACTAGCGGCGTACGAGCAGTACTTC.

The chain employs TRBV5-1 and TRBJ2-3; 8 positions agree with TRBD2. This CDR3 is 16 amino acids long. V trimming: 3 bases; J trimming: 4 bases; junction bases outside the gene matches: 10. The germline CDR1 and CDR2 sequences are SGHRS and YFSETQ. The chain's CDR3 is CASSYPGLADSDTQYF. In DNA, the CDR3 is TGCGCCAGCAGCTATCCCGGACTAGCTGATTCAGATACGCAGTATTTT. Using reference TRBV5-1 and TRBJ2-3 for the parts outside the CDR3, the full variable domain is KAGVTQTPRYLIKTRGQQVTLSCSPISGHRSVSWYQQTPGQGLQFLFEYFSETQRNKGNFPGRFSGRQFSNSRSEMNVSTLELGDSALYLCASSYPGLADSDTQYFGPGTRLTVL.

The chain employs TRBV28 and TRBJ2-3, with TRBD2 matching over 12 bases. V lost 5 bases and J lost 3; bases outside the gene matches: 6. The CDR3 is 16 residues long. Germline CDR1 is MDHEN and CDR2 is SYDVKM. CDR3: CASSILAGGLTDTQYF. For the CDR3, the DNA is TGTGCCAGCAGTATTCTAGCGGGAGGGTTGACAGATACGCAGTATTTT. The full variable domain, with the rest looked up from reference TRBV28 and TRBJ2-3, is DVKVTQSSRYLVKRTGEKVFLECVQDMDHENMFWYRQDPGLGLRLIYFSYDVKMKEKGDIPEGYSVSREKKERFSLILESASTNQTSMYLCASSILAGGLTDTQYFGPGTRLTVL.

The table lists this clonotype with many counts. V is TRBV24-1 and J is TRBJ2-1, with D possibly being TRBD1 or TRBD2 (6 bases each). V was cut by 2 bases and J by 0 bases, with 7 bases left in between. CDR3 size: 15 residues. The V gene's germline CDR1 is KGHDR and CDR2 SFDVKD. For the CDR3, the DNA is TGTGCCACCAGTGATTCGGGGGCCTCCTACAATGAGCAGTTCTTC. This encodes CATSDSGASYNEQFF.

This clonotype was detected ten times or more. This chain uses TRBV6-2 or TRBV6-3 with TRBJ1-1, with unresolved D. CDR3 length: 18 amino acids. With 0 bases removed from V and 5 bases from J, the gap between germline ends came to 22 bases. In germline, CDR1 is MNHEY, CDR2 SVGEGT. The CDR3: CASSYSFFVTGRTTEAFF. CDR3 DNA sequence: TGTGCCAGCAGTTACTCCTTTTTCGTCACTGGCAGGACGACTGAAGCTTTCTTT.

This clonotype was seen many times. The chain recombines TRBV4-1 with TRBJ2-1; a possible D gene is TRBD1 (6 bases). CDR1 and CDR2 from the germline V gene are MGHRA and YSYEKL. The CDR3 is 13 residues long. The V end lost 1 base, the J end lost 9 bases, and 10 bases lay between the germline ends. This CDR3 reads CASSQGTEAEQFF. The CDR3 DNA is TGCGCCAGCAGCCAAGGGACAGAAGCTGAGCAGTTCTTC.

This clonotype was found many times. This rearrangement joins TRBV19 to TRBJ2-1; 8 nucleotides align to TRBD2. The trim removed 7 bases at V and 2 bases at J, leaving 7 bases unmatched. Looked up from germline, CDR1 is LNHDA and CDR2 is SQIVND (reference sequence). The CDR3 totals 15 residues. The CDR3 bases are TGTGCCAGTAAGAACACGGGGGGGGCCTACAATGAGCAGTTCTTC. Its translation: CASKNTGGAYNEQFF. Complete variable domain (other parts from reference TRBV19 and TRBJ2-1): DGGITQSPKYLFRKEGQNVTLSCEQNLNHDAMYWYRQDPGQGLRLIYYSQIVNDFQKGDIAEGYSVSREKKESFPLTVTSAQKNPTAFYLCASKNTGGAYNEQFFGPGTRLTVL.

At least ten counts were recorded for this clonotype. The chain is built from TRBV19 and TRBJ1-3; D not certain. V lost 3 bases to trimming and J lost 1 base, with 7 bases between them. The CDR3 consists of 14 residues. Germline loops: CDR1 LNHDA, CDR2 SQIVND (reference sequence). CDR3: CASSISGSGNTIYF. The CDR3 DNA sequence: TGTGCCAGTAGTATTTCGGGATCTGGAAACACCATATATTTT.

This clonotype appeared many times. This chain joins TRBV7-2 and TRBJ2-3, with D uncertain. Germline CDR1 is SGHTA and CDR2 is FQGNSA. The germline V and J ends were trimmed by 4 bases and 6 bases, with 11 bases remaining between them. This CDR3 has 13 amino acids. CDR3 protein: CASSSLSSDTQYF. In nucleotides, the CDR3 is TGTGCCAGCAGCTCTCTGAGTTCCGATACGCAGTATTTT.

This clonotype occurred many times. J is TRBJ2-1 and V is TRBV5-6; D unclear. Germline CDR1 is SGHDT and CDR2 is YYEEEE. Trimming cost V 4 bases and J 7 bases, with 9 bases left between them. This CDR3 has 12 amino acids. CDR3 DNA sequence: TGTGCCAGCAGCCGGCAGTTTAATGAGCAGTTCTTC. As protein: CASSRQFNEQFF.

The V call is TRBV20-1, the J call TRBJ2-5; TRBD1 matches at 7 bases. The CDR3 length is 13 residues. Trimming cost V 6 bases and J 2 bases; bases outside gene matches: 6. The germline V gene encodes CDR1 DFQATT and CDR2 SNEGSKA (reference sequence). The CDR3 reads CSAYGTEQETQYF. The CDR3 DNA reads TGCAGTGCGTATGGGACAGAACAAGAGACCCAGTACTTC.

This clonotype was seen many times. The rearrangement joins TRBV7-6 to TRBJ1-1; D uncertain. The CDR3 runs to 15 residues. Germline assignment: CDR1 SGHVS and CDR2 FNYEAQ. V lost 1 base and J lost 0, with 9 bases in between. The CDR3 here is CASSLGGGLNTEAFF. DNA of the CDR3: TGTGCCAGCAGCTTAGGAGGTGGTCTGAACACTGAAGCTTTCTTT.

This clonotype has a count of ten or more. This rearrangement joins TRBV19 to TRBJ2-6, with 9 bases identical to TRBD1. Unmatched junction bases numbered 5, after V lost 3 bases and J lost 8 bases. The length of the CDR3 is 15 residues. Germline CDR1 reads LNHDA; CDR2 reads SQIVND (reference sequence). This CDR3 is CASSILGQGPNVLTF. CDR3 nucleotides: TGTGCCAGTAGTATTCTCGGACAGGGGCCCAACGTCCTGACTTTC.

Only a few counts were recorded for this clonotype. The chain combines TRBV24-1 with TRBJ2-4; 10 bases align to TRBD1. Looked up from germline, CDR1 is KGHDR and CDR2 is SFDVKD. Trimming removed 3 bases from V and 1 base from J; junction bases left unmatched: 5. The CDR3 has 17 amino acids. CDR3 loop: CATSDNRQGAAKNIQYF. The CDR3 DNA reads TGTGCCACCAGTGATAACCGACAGGGGGCGGCCAAAAACATTCAGTACTTC.

This clonotype has ten or more counts. CDR3 amino acids: CASSPPGTSGNTIYF. The CDR3 DNA reads as TGTGCCAGCAGTCCCCCCGGGACCTCTGGAAACACCATATATTTT. The genes are TRBV28 and TRBJ1-3; D possibly corresponds to TRBD1 (5 bases). CDR1 MDHEN and CDR2 SYDVKM come from the germline V gene. Trimming removed 5 bases at V and 0 bases at J, with 11 bases between. This CDR3 is 15 amino acids long. Full variable domain (remainder filled in from reference TRBV28 and TRBJ1-3): DVKVTQSSRYLVKRTGEKVFLECVQDMDHENMFWYRQDPGLGLRLIYFSYDVKMKEKGDIPEGYSVSREKKERFSLILESASTNQTSMYLCASSPPGTSGNTIYFGEGSWLTVV.

This clonotype was detected many times. The J gene is TRBJ1-1, the V gene TRBV6-6, with 7 bases aligning to TRBD1. Germline CDR1 reads MNHNY; CDR2 reads SVGAGI (reference sequence). The length of the CDR3 is 14 residues. The junction had 6 bases not matched to a gene; V was cut back by 5 bases and J by 3 bases. CDR3 amino acids: CASSQTGRDTEAFF. CDR3 nucleotides: TGTGCCAGCAGTCAGACAGGGAGGGACACTGAAGCTTTCTTT.

This clonotype was observed many times. The chain couples TRBV20-1 to TRBJ2-5, with D perhaps TRBD2 (6 bases). The CDR3 is 13 residues long. The V gene lost 0 bases and the J gene lost 9 bases, with 14 bases spanning the gap. Germline V gives CDR1 DFQATT, CDR2 SNEGSKA (reference sequence). CDR3 nucleotide sequence: TGCAGTGCTAGAGATCTTTTGGGGACTCCCCAGTACTTC. Encoded protein: CSARDLLGTPQYF.

There are many counts of this clonotype. The rearrangement links TRBV28 to TRBJ2-3, with D unclear. The CDR3 totals 12 residues. CDR1 MDHEN and CDR2 SYDVKM come from the germline V gene. V lost 7 bases and J 2 bases, leaving 7 bases between the germline ends. In DNA form, the CDR3 reads TGTGCCAGCATGATTACCACAGATACGCAGTATTTT. As protein: CASMITTDTQYF.

In its sample, this clonotype was seen many times. This chain uses TRBV7-9 with TRBJ1-1; TRBD1 aligns across 8 bases. This CDR3 comprises 15 residues. The trim removed 5 bases at V and 0 bases at J, leaving 5 bases unmatched. CDR1 and CDR2 (germline): SEHNR, FQNEAQ (reference sequence). In DNA form, the CDR3 reads TGTGCCAGCAGCCGCGGGGACAGGCTGAACACTGAAGCTTTCTTT. It is translated as CASSRGDRLNTEAFF.

This clonotype was seen once. A single base is all that separates this from a far larger clone, so a read error is likely. Here the CDR3 DNA reads TGCGCCAGCAGCCCCCAGCCGGGGGGCGAGCAGTTCTTC. Amino acid sequence: CASSPQPGGEQFF. V and J are TRBV5-1 and TRBJ2-1; weak D call: TRBD2 (7 bases). This CDR3 comprises 13 residues. V lost 4 bases, J lost 10 bases, and 15 bases lay in between. Germline CDR1 and CDR2: SGHRS and YFSETQ.

V gene TRBV19 combines with J gene TRBJ2-5; 9 bases agree with TRBD2. Trimming removed 5 bases from V and 1 base from J; junction bases left unmatched: 5. The germline V gene has CDR1 LNHDA and CDR2 SQIVND (reference sequence). The CDR3 length is 15 residues. The DNA of the CDR3 is TGTGCCAGTAGTTTCCGAGCGGGGGGCCAAGAGACCCAGTACTTC. Its protein product is CASSFRAGGQETQYF.

This clonotype was counted many times. The chain is built from TRBV30 and TRBJ2-7, with 9 bases that match TRBD1. The CDR3 loop spans 14 amino acids. CDR1 GTSNPN and CDR2 SVGIG come from the germline V gene (reference sequence). V was clipped by 4 bases and J by 2 bases; unmatched bases: 6. CDR3 coding DNA: TGTGCCTGGAACTCGGGACAGGGACCCTACGAGCAGTACTTC. Its translation is CAWNSGQGPYEQYF.

In the case of this clonotype: Germline and junction disagree at one end, which may indicate a read error. V is TRBV5-6 and J is TRBJ2-1; D may correspond to TRBD1 or TRBD2 (5 bases each). Germline CDR1 reads SGHDT; CDR2 reads YYEEEE. This CDR3 contains 16 residues. The DNA for the CDR3 is TGTGCCAGCAGCTTGATGAGGGGTTTCTCCTACAATGAACAGTTCTTC. Amino acid sequence: CASSLMRGFSYNEQFF.

This clonotype appeared a few times. The CDR3 region is CAISGRGQGETQYF. The CDR3 DNA reads TGTGCCATCAGTGGTAGGGGACAGGGAGAGACCCAGTACTTC. This rearrangement joins TRBV10-3 to TRBJ2-5, with 9 bases fitting TRBD1. Germline loops: CDR1 ENHRY, CDR2 SYGVKD. V gave up 4 bases and J gave up 4 bases; unmatched junction bases: 4. The CDR3 runs to 14 residues.

This clonotype was counted many times. V is TRBV6-2 or TRBV6-3 and J is TRBJ2-3; D may be TRBD1 or TRBD2 (5 bases each). The germline V and J ends were trimmed by 6 bases and 6 bases, with 13 bases remaining between them. CDR3 length equals 13 residues. Germline values: CDR1 MNHEY, CDR2 SVGEGT. CDR3 sequence: CASSLDWGDTQYF. The CDR3 DNA follows: TGTGCCAGCAGCCTGGACTGGGGGGATACGCAGTATTTT.

This clonotype showed up many times. The V call is TRBV28, the J call TRBJ2-5, with 9 bases fitting TRBD2. CDR1 is MDHEN, CDR2 SYDVKM, per germline. The CDR3 totals 17 residues. J was trimmed by 2 bases and V by 1 base; bases with no gene match: 8. CDR3 sequence: CASSLLGSGGLQETQYF. The CDR3 DNA reads as TGTGCCAGCAGTTTATTGGGTAGCGGGGGACTACAAGAGACCCAGTACTTC.

This clonotype was recorded many times. V gene TRBV6-5 combines with J gene TRBJ2-3; D is unclear. The CDR3 is 14 amino acids. Germline CDR1 MNHEY, CDR2 SVGAGI. V was trimmed by 2 bases and J by 3 bases, leaving 9 bases between them. The CDR3 region is CASSYRVITDTQYF. In nucleotides, the CDR3 is TGTGCCAGCAGTTACAGAGTGATTACAGATACGCAGTATTTT.